A selection of T cell receptor beta chains follows, all from one sample in a study of T-cell reconstitution after alpha-beta-depleted transplantation in children. Using its own MiXCR run on the PCR reads, TCRdb lists one record per CDR3 protein. In the table there are more than 200,000 distinct CDR3 sequences, under 20% of which are singletons. Sequenced here: PBMCs, mostly from graft donor cells, sampled 360 days after TCRalphabeta/CD19-depleted stem cell transplant. Receptors were obtained from a male patient between 2 and 10 years old who had a stem cell transplant for acute lymphoblastic leukemia, so the T cells may come from the graft donor. The CDR3 runs from the conserved cysteine through the conserved F or W. The D gene is left open where the match is weak. Clone size is not always given. Where it is, it says once, few, many or a class for expanded clones.

size: few
V: TRBV4-2
J: TRBJ1-3
D: -
DNA: TGTGCCAGCAGCCAAGATCACGCGGGTCCTGGAAACACCATATATTTT
CDR3: CASSQDHAGPGNTIYF

size: -
V: TRBV15
J: TRBJ2-2
D: -
DNA: TGTGCCACCAGCAGAGATCCATTTTCCGGGGAGCTGTTTTTT
CDR3: CATSRDPFSGELFF

size: -
V: TRBV11-2
J: TRBJ2-1
D: -
DNA: TGTGCCAGCAGCTTCCCGGTGTCGGGCAGGGGTCGCTACAATGAGCAGTTCTTC
CDR3: CASSFPVSGRGRYNEQFF

size: -
V: TRBV27
J: TRBJ1-4
D: -
DNA: TGTGCCAGCAGTTTGGGCAGGGAGGGAGAAAAACTGTTTTTT
CDR3: CASSLGREGEKLFF

size: many
V: TRBV20-1
J: TRBJ1-1
D: -
DNA: TGCAGTGCTAGCGTTAGCGGGTGGATTCACGCTGAAGCTTTCTTT
CDR3: CSASVSGWIHAEAFF

size: -
V: TRBV6-5
J: TRBJ1-2
D: TRBD1
DNA: TGTGCCAGCAAGCGGGGCTTGCAGGGGGCTTTTGGCTACACCTTC
CDR3: CASKRGLQGAFGYTF

size: many
V: TRBV28
J: TRBJ2-7
D: TRBD1
DNA: TGTGCCAGCAGTTTTGAGGGGGCTTACTACGAGCAGTACTTC
CDR3: CASSFEGAYYEQYF

size: -
V: TRBV10-3
J: TRBJ1-1
D: TRBD1
DNA: TGTGCCATCAGATTGGACAGGGGATTGAACACTGAAGCTTTCTTT
CDR3: CAIRLDRGLNTEAFF

size: -
V: TRBV5-1
J: TRBJ2-1
D: TRBD1
DNA: TGCGCCAGCAGCTTGGATACGGACAGGGCTTACAATGAGCAGTTCTTC
CDR3: CASSLDTDRAYNEQFF

size: -
V: TRBV20-1
J: TRBJ2-7
D: -
DNA: TGCAGTGTTAGGAGGCGGCAGGGGAGGTACGAGCAGTACTTC
CDR3: CSVRRRQGRYEQYF

size: -
V: TRBV5-1
J: TRBJ2-3
D: -
DNA: TGCGCCAGCAGCCTCCGACAGGACACAGATACGCAGTATTTT
CDR3: CASSLRQDTDTQYF

size: few
V: TRBV5-1
J: TRBJ2-1
D: TRBD2
DNA: TGCGCCAGCAGCTCACTAGCGGGGGGAGAAGGTGAGCAGTTCTTC
CDR3: CASSSLAGGEGEQFF

size: -
V: TRBV20-1
J: TRBJ2-1
D: -
DNA: TGCAGTGCTCCCCGGCAGAGCTCCTACAATGAGCAGTTCTTC
CDR3: CSAPRQSSYNEQFF

size: few
V: TRBV29-1
J: TRBJ2-3
D: -
DNA: TGCAGCGTTGATGTTGGGGGGACAGATACGCAGTATTTT
CDR3: CSVDVGGTDTQYF

size: -
V: TRBV3-1
J: TRBJ2-1
D: TRBD2
DNA: TGTGCCAGCAGCCAAGAAACAGCGGGGTACTACAATGAGCAGTTCTTC
CDR3: CASSQETAGYYNEQFF

size: many
V: TRBV10-3
J: TRBJ1-1
D: -
DNA: TGTGCCATCGGAGAAGGGGTCACTGAAGCTTTCTTT
CDR3: CAIGEGVTEAFF

size: -
V: TRBV11-2
J: TRBJ2-3
D: -
DNA: TGTGCCAGCAGCTTAGGACTTCGGCGGGGCACAGATACGCAGTATTTT
CDR3: CASSLGLRRGTDTQYF

size: few
V: TRBV5-1
J: TRBJ1-1
D: -
DNA: TGCGCCAGCAGCTTGCGTATGGCAGGGTTCGACACTGAAGCTTTCTTT
CDR3: CASSLRMAGFDTEAFF

size: -
V: TRBV2
J: TRBJ2-1
D: -
DNA: TGTGCCAGCAGCCAAGAGAGGAATGAGCAGTTCTTC
CDR3: CASSQERNEQFF

size: -
V: TRBV20-1
J: TRBJ1-1
D: TRBD1
DNA: TGCAGTGCTAGACCCCCCGGGACAGGGGATGAAGCTTTCTTT
CDR3: CSARPPGTGDEAFF

size: few
V: TRBV6-1
J: TRBJ1-5
D: TRBD1
DNA: TGTGCCAGCAGTGAGATCCGACTGGACAGGGGAAATCAGCCCCAGCATTTT
CDR3: CASSEIRLDRGNQPQHF

size: -
V: TRBV3-1
J: TRBJ2-2
D: TRBD2
DNA: TGTGCCAGCCGGGACTATACACGTAGGAACACCGGGGAGCTGTTTTTT
CDR3: CASRDYTRRNTGELFF

size: few
V: TRBV28
J: TRBJ2-2
D: TRBD2
DNA: TGTGCCAGCAGTTTCCAGCTAGCGGGAGTCCCCACCGGGGAGCTGTTTTTT
CDR3: CASSFQLAGVPTGELFF

size: few
V: TRBV5-1
J: TRBJ2-5
D: -
DNA: TGCGCCAGCAGCTTGGGACGGGGGACCCAAGAGACCCAGTACTTC
CDR3: CASSLGRGTQETQYF

size: -
V: TRBV5-1
J: TRBJ2-5
D: -
DNA: TGCGCCAGCAGCGTACAGGGCCTTGTTCAAGAGACCCAGTACTTC
CDR3: CASSVQGLVQETQYF

size: -
V: TRBV9
J: TRBJ2-7
D: -
DNA: TGTGCCAGCAAGGATTACGAGCAGTACTTC
CDR3: CASKDYEQYF

size: few
V: TRBV29-1
J: TRBJ2-2
D: TRBD1
DNA: TGCAGCGTCCGAGGGGGCGAGGACACCGGGGAGCTGTTTTTT
CDR3: CSVRGGEDTGELFF

size: -
V: TRBV20-1
J: TRBJ2-7
D: TRBD1
DNA: TGCAGTGCTAGAGAACGAGATAGGGGGACAGGGTTCCTCCTCTCCTACGAGCAGTACTTC
CDR3: CSARERDRGTGFLLSYEQYF

size: few
V: TRBV28
J: TRBJ2-2
D: -
DNA: TGTGCCAGCAGTTTATTAGGAGGGGTCGGGGAGCTGTTTTTT
CDR3: CASSLLGGVGELFF

size: many
V: TRBV3-1
J: TRBJ2-2
D: -
DNA: TGTGCCAGCAGCCAAGGGGGTACCGGGGAGCTGTTTTTT
CDR3: CASSQGGTGELFF